Detailed here is one T cell receptor beta chain. What it recognizes is unknown. Mismatch with germline at one junction end may stem from a read error. Time point indicated: cycle 4 day 1 (C4D1), after five to seven weeks of nivolumab. Brentuximab vedotin exposure varied among the patients, all of whom had relapsed after autologous stem cell transplantation. Clones were sequenced by immunoSEQ multiplex PCR, and TCRdb holds only the in-frame ones, with some missing. The repertoire holds about 90,000 clones, just over 90% seen once, with around 2.7% in the top ten. These data are taken from a study of PD-1 blockade in classical Hodgkin lymphoma. Whole-study findings and limits: Complete responders started with a diversity level that resembled newly diagnosed patients at baseline. A significant rise in TCR diversity by C4D1 was seen for CD4+ but not CD8+ cells. Newly diagnosed patients were reported to exhibit reduced baseline TCR diversity relative to healthy donors.

Sequencing used peripheral blood mononuclear cells (PBMCs), obtained before the fourth cycle of nivolumab. The TCR comes from a human donor with classical Hodgkin lymphoma.

CDR3 nucleotide sequence: TGTGCCAGCAGCTTAGGGGCACTGCTTATTTTC. This translates into CASSLGALLIF. The J gene is TRBJ2-7, the V gene TRBV7-9; no clear D gene. Germline CDR1 is SEHNR and CDR2 is FQNEAQ (reference sequence). This CDR3 spans 11 amino acids.